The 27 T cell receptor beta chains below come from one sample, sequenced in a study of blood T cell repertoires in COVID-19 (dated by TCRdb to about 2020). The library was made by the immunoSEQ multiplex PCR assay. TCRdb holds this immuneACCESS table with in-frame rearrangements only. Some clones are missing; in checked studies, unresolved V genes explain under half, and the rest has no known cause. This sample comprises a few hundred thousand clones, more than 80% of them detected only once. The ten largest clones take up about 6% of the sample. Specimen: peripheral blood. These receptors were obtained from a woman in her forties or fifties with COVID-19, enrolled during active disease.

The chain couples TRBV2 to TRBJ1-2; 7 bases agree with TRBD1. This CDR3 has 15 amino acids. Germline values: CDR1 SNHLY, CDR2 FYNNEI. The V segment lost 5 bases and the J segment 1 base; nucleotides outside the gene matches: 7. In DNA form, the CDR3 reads TGTGCCAGCAGTCTCCTCGACAGGGTTAACTATGGCTACACCTTC. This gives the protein CASSLLDRVNYGYTF.

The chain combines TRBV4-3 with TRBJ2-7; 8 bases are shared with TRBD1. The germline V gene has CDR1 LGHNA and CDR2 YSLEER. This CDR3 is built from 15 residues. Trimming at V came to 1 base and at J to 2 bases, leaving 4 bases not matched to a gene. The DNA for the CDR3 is TGCGCCAGCAGCCAAGGGCAGGGGGCTACCTACGAGCAGTACTTC. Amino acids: CASSQGQGATYEQYF.

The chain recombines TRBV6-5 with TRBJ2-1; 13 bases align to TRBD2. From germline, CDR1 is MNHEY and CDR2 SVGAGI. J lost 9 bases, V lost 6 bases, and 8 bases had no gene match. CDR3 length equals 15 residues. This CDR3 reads CASRPRTSGSLEQFF. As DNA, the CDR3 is TGTGCCAGCAGACCCAGGACTAGCGGGAGCCTTGAGCAGTTCTTC.

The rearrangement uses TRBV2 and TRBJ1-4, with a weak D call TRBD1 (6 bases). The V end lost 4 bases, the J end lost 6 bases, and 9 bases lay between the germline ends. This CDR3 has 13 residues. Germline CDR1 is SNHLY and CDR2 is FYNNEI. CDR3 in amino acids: CASSVQGHEKLFF. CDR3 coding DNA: TGTGCCAGCAGTGTACAGGGTCATGAAAAACTGTTTTTT.

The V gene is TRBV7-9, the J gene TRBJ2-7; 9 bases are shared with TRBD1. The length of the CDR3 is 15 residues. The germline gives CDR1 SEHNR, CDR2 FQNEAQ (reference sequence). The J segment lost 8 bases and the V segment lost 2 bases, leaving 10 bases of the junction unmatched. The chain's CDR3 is CASSLPGQGVPKQYF. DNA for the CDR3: TGTGCCAGCAGCTTACCGGGACAGGGAGTCCCCAAGCAGTACTTC. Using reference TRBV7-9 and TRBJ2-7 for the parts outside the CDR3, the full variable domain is DTGVSQNPRHKITKRGQNVTFRCDPISEHNRLYWYRQTLGQGPEFLTYFQNEAQLEKSRLLSDRFSAERPKGSFSTLEIQRTEQGDSAMYLCASSLPGQGVPKQYFGPGTRLTVT.

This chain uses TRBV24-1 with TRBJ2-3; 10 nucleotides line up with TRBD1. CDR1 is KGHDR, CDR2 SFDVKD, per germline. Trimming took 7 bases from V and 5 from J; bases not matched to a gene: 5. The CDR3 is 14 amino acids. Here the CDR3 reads CATRTGGVIDTQYF. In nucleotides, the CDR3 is TGTGCCACCAGGACAGGGGGCGTGATAGATACGCAGTATTTT.

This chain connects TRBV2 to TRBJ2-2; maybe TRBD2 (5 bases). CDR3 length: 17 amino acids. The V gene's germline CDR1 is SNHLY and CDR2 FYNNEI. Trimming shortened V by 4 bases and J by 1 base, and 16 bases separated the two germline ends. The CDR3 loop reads CASSVLPGKKNTGELFF. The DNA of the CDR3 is TGTGCCAGCAGTGTTCTTCCGGGAAAAAAGAACACCGGGGAGCTGTTTTTT.

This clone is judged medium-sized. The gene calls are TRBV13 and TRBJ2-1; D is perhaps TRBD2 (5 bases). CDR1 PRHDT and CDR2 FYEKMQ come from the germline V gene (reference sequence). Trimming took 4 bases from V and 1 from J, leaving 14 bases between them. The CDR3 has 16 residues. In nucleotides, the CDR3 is TGTGCCAGCAGCTCCTCCGGAGGTGGTTCCTACAATGAGCAGTTCTTC. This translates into CASSSSGGGSYNEQFF.

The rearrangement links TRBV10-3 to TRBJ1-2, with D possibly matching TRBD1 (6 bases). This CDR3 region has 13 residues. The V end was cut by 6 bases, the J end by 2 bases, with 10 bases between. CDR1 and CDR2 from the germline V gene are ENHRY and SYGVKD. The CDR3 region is CAIRAGGNYGYTF. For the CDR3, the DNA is TGTGCCATCAGGGCGGGGGGCAACTATGGCTACACCTTC.

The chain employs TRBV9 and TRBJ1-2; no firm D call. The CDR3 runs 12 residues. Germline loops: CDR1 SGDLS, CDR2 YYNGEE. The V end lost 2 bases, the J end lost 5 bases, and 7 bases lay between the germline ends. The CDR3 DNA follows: TGTGCCAGCAGCGTCGGGGTGTATGGCTACACCTTC. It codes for CASSVGVYGYTF.

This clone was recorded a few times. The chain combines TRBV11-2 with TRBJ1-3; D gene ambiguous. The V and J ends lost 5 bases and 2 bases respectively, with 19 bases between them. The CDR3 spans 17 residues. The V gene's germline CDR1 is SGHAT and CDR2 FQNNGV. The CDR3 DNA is TGTGCCAGCAGCCCAAGGAGGACTAGAGAGCCTGGAAACACCATATATTTT. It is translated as CASSPRRTREPGNTIYF.

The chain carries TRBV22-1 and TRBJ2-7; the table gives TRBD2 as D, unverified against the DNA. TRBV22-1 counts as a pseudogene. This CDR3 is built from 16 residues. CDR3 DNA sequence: TGTCCTGGGAGCGCACGAGGCCAGCGGCGATCCTACGAGCAGTACTTC. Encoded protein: CPGSARGQRRSYEQYF.

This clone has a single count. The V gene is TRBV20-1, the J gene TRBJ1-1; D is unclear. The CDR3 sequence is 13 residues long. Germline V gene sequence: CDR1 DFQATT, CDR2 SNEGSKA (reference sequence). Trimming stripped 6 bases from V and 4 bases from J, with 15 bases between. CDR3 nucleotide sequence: TGCAGTGCCAGTCCACGGCGGCGCACTGAAGCTTTCTTT. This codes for CSASPRRRTEAFF.

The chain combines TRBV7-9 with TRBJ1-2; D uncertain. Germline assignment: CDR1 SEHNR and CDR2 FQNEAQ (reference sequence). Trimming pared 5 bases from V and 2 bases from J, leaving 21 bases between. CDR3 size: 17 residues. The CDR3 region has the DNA TGTGCCAGCAGCCCGAAAGGAGGGCGGGCAGTGAACTATGGCTACACCTTC. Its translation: CASSPKGGRAVNYGYTF.

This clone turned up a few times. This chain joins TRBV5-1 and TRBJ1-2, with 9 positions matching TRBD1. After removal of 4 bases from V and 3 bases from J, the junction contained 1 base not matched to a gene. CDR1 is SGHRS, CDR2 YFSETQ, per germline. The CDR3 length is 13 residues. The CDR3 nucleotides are TGCGCCAGCAGCCGGGACAGGGACTATGGCTACACCTTC. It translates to CASSRDRDYGYTF.

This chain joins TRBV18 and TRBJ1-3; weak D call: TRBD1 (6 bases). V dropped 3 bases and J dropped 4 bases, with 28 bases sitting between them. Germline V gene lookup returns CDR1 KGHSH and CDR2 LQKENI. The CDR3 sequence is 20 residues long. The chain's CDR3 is CASSPIRQQSRAGDGNTIYF. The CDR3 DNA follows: TGTGCCAGCTCACCGATCCGACAACAGTCGCGGGCAGGGGACGGAAACACCATATATTTT.

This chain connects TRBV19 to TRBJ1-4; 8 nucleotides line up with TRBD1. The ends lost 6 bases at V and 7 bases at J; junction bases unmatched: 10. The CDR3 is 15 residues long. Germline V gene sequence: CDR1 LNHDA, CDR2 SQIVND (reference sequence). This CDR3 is CASRDRVGSGEKLFF. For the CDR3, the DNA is TGTGCCAGTAGGGACAGGGTCGGTTCTGGTGAAAAACTGTTTTTT.

The CDR3 protein is CASRAPGFSGQPQHF. The DNA for the CDR3 is TGTGCCAGCAGGGCCCCGGGGTTTAGTGGTCAGCCCCAGCATTTT. The chain carries TRBV2 and TRBJ1-5; D not resolved. Deletions cut 6 bases from V and 6 bases from J, with 18 bases between. Germline V lookup: CDR1 SNHLY, CDR2 FYNNEI. CDR3 size: 15 residues.

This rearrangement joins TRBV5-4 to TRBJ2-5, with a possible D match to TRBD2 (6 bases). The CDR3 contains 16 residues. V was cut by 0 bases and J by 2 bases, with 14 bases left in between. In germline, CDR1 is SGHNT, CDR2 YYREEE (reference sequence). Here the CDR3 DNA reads TGTGCCAGCAGCTTGGTAGCGTCCGGAGGGCAAGAGACCCAGTACTTC. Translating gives CASSLVASGGQETQYF.

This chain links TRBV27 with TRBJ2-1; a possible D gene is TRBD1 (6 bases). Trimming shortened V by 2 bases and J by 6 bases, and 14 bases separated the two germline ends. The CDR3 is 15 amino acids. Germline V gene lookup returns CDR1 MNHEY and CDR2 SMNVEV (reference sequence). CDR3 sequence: CASSLGGPRINEQFF. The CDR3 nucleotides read TGTGCCAGCAGTTTAGGGGGCCCACGTATCAATGAGCAGTTCTTC.

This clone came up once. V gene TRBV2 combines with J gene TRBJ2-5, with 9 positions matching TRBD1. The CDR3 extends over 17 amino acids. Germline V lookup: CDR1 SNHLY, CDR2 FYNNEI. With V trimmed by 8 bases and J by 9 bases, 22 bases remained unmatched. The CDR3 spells CASSGQGTLRDPVPQYF. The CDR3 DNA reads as TGTGCCAGCTCCGGACAGGGGACGTTACGAGACCCAGTACCCCAGTACTTC.

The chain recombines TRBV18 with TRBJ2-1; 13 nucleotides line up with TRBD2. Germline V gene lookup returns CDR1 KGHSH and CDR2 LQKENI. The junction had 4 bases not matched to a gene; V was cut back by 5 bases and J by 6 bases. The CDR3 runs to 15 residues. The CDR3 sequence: CASSALAGGGNEQFF. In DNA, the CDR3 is TGTGCCAGCTCAGCACTAGCGGGAGGGGGCAATGAGCAGTTCTTC.

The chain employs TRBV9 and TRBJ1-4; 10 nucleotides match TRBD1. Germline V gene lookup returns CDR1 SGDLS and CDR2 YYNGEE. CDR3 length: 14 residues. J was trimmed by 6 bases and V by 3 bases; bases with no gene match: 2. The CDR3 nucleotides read TGTGCCAGCAGCGCGACAGGGGGCGATGAAAAACTGTTTTTT. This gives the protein CASSATGGDEKLFF.

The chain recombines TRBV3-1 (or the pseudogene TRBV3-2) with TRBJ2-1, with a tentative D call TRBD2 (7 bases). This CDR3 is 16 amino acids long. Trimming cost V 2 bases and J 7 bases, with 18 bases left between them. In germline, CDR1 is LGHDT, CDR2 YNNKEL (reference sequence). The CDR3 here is CASSQQLGGGRNEQFF. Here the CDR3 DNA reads TGTGCCAGCAGCCAACAACTAGGGGGGGGGAGAAATGAGCAGTTCTTC.

The CDR3 here is CASSQDKGAILYGYTF. CDR3 DNA: TGTGCCAGCAGCCAAGACAAGGGGGCGATACTATATGGCTACACCTTC. This chain joins TRBV3-1 (or the pseudogene TRBV3-2) and TRBJ1-2, with 7 positions matching TRBD1. V dropped 0 bases and J dropped 5; count of bases not matched to a gene: 9. The germline V gene encodes CDR1 LGHDT and CDR2 YNNKEL (reference sequence). The CDR3 runs to 16 residues.

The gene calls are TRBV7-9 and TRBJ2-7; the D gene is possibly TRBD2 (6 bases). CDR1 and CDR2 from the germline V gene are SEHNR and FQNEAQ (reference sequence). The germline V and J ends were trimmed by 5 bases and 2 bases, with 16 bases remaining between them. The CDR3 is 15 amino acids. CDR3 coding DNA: TGTGCCAGCAGCCCGGGGACTGCTCTAACCTACGAGCAGTACTTC. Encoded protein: CASSPGTALTYEQYF.

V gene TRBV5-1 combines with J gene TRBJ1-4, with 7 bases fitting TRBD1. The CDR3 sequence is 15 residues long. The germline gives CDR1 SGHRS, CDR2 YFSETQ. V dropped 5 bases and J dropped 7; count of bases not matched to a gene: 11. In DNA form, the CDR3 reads TGCGCCAGCAGTATACAGGGGAGCTTGGGTGAAAAACTGTTTTTT. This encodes CASSIQGSLGEKLFF.